Given below is one TCR beta chain in context. The antigen remains unidentified. One end of the junction varies from germline; a read error may be responsible. The sample is drawn from a study of T cell repertoires in cytomegalovirus infection. Study background: Through public TCR beta signatures, both CMV infection and matching HLA type were indicated.

Study-level findings and limits: Clonotype analysis showed dominance of the ex vivo response by HLA-C-restricted CMV-specific TCR beta clonotypes.

The CDR3 spans 18 residues. The germline V gene has CDR1 SGHTA and CDR2 FQGNSA. One entry per CDR3 protein, called by TCRdb with MiXCR from the reads. The sample holds approximately 750,000 distinct CDR3 sequences, 35% seen once. This clonotype was obtained from a human donor in good health (CMV status not recorded). Some clones in this sample may be carry-over from other donors' samples. The source material was PBMCs. The chain carries TRBV7-2 and TRBJ1-6; D is perhaps TRBD1 (6 bases). The CDR3 region is CASSTSGQSRSYNSPLQF. CDR3 nucleotides: TGTGCCAGCAGCACGAGCGGACAGTCGCGCTCCTATAATTCACCCCTCCAATTT.